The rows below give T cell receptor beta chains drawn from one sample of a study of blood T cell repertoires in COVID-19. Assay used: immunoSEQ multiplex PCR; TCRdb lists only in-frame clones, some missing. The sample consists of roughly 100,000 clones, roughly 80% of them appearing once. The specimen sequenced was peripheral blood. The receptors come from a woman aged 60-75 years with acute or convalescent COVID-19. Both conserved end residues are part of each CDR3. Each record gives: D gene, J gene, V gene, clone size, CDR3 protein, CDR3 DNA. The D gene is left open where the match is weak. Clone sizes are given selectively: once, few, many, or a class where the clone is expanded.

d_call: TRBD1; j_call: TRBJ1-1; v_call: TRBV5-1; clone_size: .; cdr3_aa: CASSFGRDRAYVPEAFF; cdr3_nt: TGCGCCAGCAGCTTTGGACGGGACAGGGCTTATGTTCCTGAAGCTTTCTTT
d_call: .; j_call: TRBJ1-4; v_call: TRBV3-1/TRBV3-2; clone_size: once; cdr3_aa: CASSHRGSEKLFF; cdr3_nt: TGTGCCAGCAGCCATAGGGGATCCGAAAAACTGTTTTTT
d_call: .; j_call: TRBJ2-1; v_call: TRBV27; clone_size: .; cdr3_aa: CASSLSRVSYNEQFF; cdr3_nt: TGTGCCAGCAGTTTATCGAGGGTCTCCTACAATGAGCAGTTCTTC
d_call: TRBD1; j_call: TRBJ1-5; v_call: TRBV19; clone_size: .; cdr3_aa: CASSLRTGGNQPQHF; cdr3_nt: TGTGCCAGTAGTCTTAGGACAGGAGGCAATCAGCCCCAGCATTTT
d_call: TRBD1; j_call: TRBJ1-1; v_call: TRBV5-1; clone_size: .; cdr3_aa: CASSSTGVQVNTEAFF; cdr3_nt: TGCGCCAGCAGCTCTACAGGGGTTCAGGTGAACACTGAAGCTTTCTTT
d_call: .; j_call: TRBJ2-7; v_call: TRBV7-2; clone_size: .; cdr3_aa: CASSSAGRTREQYF; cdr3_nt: TGTGCCAGCAGCTCGGCGGGGAGGACGCGTGAGCAGTACTTC
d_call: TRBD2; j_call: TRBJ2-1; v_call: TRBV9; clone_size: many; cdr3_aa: CASSSRTSGTRNEQFF; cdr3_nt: TGTGCCAGCAGCTCCCGGACTAGCGGGACACGGAATGAGCAGTTCTTC
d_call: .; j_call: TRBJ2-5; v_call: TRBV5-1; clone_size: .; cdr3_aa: CASSLQAGVGETQYF; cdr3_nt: TGCGCCAGCAGCTTGCAGGCAGGGGTTGGAGAGACCCAGTACTTC
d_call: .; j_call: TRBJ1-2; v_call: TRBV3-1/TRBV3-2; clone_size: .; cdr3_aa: CASSQLAGDGYTF; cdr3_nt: TGTGCCAGCAGCCAACTTGCAGGGGATGGCTACACCTTC
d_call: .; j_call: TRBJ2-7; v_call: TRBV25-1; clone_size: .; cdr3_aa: CASSDRDSTYEQYF; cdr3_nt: TGTGCCAGCAGTGACCGGGACTCAACCTACGAGCAGTACTTC
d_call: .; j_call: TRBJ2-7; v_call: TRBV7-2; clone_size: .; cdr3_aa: CASSRGGGQMQYF; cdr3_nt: TGTGCCAGCAGCCGAGGCGGGGGACAAATGCAGTACTTC
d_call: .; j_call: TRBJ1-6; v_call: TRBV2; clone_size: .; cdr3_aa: CASSARGGTTQLHF; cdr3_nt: TGTGCCAGCAGTGCAAGGGGAGGGACGACCCAACTCCACTTT
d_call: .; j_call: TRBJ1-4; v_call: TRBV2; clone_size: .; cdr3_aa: CASSETGANEKLFF; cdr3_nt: TGTGCCAGCAGTGAAACCGGGGCTAATGAAAAACTGTTTTTT
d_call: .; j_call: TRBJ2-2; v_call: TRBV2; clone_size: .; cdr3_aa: CASRGPGTGELFF; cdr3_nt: TGTGCCAGCAGGGGCCCAGGCACCGGGGAGCTGTTTTTT
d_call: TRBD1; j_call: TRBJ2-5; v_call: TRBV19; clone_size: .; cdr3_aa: CASSHPGTGGKETQYF; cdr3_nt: TGTGCCAGTAGCCACCCCGGGACAGGGGGCAAAGAGACCCAGTACTTC
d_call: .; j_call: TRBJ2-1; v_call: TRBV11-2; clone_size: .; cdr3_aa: CASSSAGPYNEQFF; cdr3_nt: TGTGCCAGCAGCTCCGCGGGTCCCTACAATGAGCAGTTCTTC